These 12 T cell receptor beta chains came from one sample sequenced in a study of cytomegalovirus exposure and HLA in healthy donors. Measured with immunoSEQ multiplex PCR; TCRdb has only the in-frame clones, and not every one. Among 300,000 to 450,000 clones listed, roughly 88% were seen once. Sequences were obtained from PBMCs. The source is a young woman in good health and CMV-seronegative.

The chain combines TRBV30 with TRBJ1-2, with 7 bases aligning to TRBD1. Germline CDR1 and CDR2: GTSNPN and SVGIG (reference sequence). The CDR3 length is 15 residues. J was trimmed by 1 base and V by 4 bases; bases with no gene match: 9. This CDR3 is CAWNLRQGDNYGYTF. The CDR3 coding sequence is TGTGCCTGGAATCTACGACAGGGAGATAACTATGGCTACACCTTC.

CDR3 protein: CASSPLDLDYEQYF. CDR3 in DNA: TGTGCCAGCAGTCCTCTGGATCTAGATTACGAGCAGTACTTC. V is TRBV28 and J is TRBJ2-7; no clear D gene. Germline V gene lookup returns CDR1 MDHEN and CDR2 SYDVKM. The V end lost 5 bases, the J end lost 4 bases, and 15 bases lay between the germline ends. This CDR3 has 14 residues.

In the case of this clone: Distinct nucleotide sequences in the sample also encode this CDR3. The chain uses TRBV15 and TRBJ1-1; D perhaps matches TRBD1 (6 bases). Germline CDR1 LNHNV, CDR2 YYDKDF (reference sequence). Trimming left V 5 bases short and J 2 bases short, with 12 bases between. The CDR3 length is 14 residues. The CDR3 sequence: CATSPGHLNTEAFF. CDR3 nucleotides: TGTGCCACCAGCCCGGGACACCTCAACACTGAAGCTTTCTTT. Full variable domain (remainder filled in from reference TRBV15 and TRBJ1-1): DAMVIQNPRYQVTQFGKPVTLSCSQTLNHNVMYWYQQKSSQAPKLLFHYYDKDFNNEADTPDNFQSRRPNTSFCFLDIRSPGLGDTAMYLCATSPGHLNTEAFFGQGTRLTVV.

In regard to this clone: This may stem from a read error, because a much larger clone lies one nucleotide away. The chain has TRBV4-2 and TRBJ2-1, with 8 nucleotides matching TRBD2. CDR1 and CDR2 (germline): LGHNA, YNFKEQ. V was pared by 5 bases and J by 3 bases, with 3 bases of the junction left unmatched. The CDR3 contains 14 residues. The CDR3 loop reads CASSASGSYNEQFF. The CDR3 nucleotides are TGTGCCAGCAGCGCCAGCGGGAGCTACAATGAGCAGTTCTTC.

The chain uses TRBV27 and TRBJ1-1; a weak D match, TRBD1 (5 bases). Germline lookup yields CDR1 MNHEY and CDR2 SMNVEV (reference sequence). This CDR3 is 13 amino acids long. V was clipped by 2 bases and J by 9 bases, with 13 bases between them. The CDR3 reads CASSLVVQGKAFF. CDR3 nucleotide sequence: TGTGCCAGCAGTTTAGTTGTCCAGGGAAAAGCTTTCTTT.

This clone was seen more than once but under ten times. A read error is possible here, since a much larger clone lies one base away. Within the sample, other DNA sequences also encode this same CDR3. V usage is TRBV28 and J usage is TRBJ1-2; 7 nucleotides match TRBD1. CDR1 and CDR2 (germline): MDHEN, SYDVKM. V dropped 6 bases and J dropped 2; count of bases not matched to a gene: 3. The CDR3 totals 13 residues. The CDR3 nucleotides are TGTGCCAGCAGCCTGGGACAGAACTATGGCTACACCTTC. Encoded protein: CASSLGQNYGYTF.

V usage is TRBV19 and J usage is TRBJ1-4, with D unclear. The CDR3 contains 13 residues. V lost 5 bases and J 5 bases, leaving 9 bases between the germline ends. Germline CDR1 and CDR2: LNHDA and SQIVND (reference sequence). CDR3 amino acids: CASSGQENEKLFF. The CDR3 region has the DNA TGTGCCAGTAGTGGCCAAGAAAATGAAAAACTGTTTTTT.

CDR3 amino acids: CASTQRDRVTGELFF. CDR3 nucleotide sequence: TGTGCCAGCACCCAGCGGGACAGGGTCACCGGGGAGCTGTTTTTT. The chain has TRBV19 and TRBJ2-2; 9 nucleotides align to TRBD1. The CDR3 is 15 residues long. Losses at the gene ends were 9 bases for V and 4 bases for J; bases not matched to a gene: 9. Looked up from germline, CDR1 is LNHDA and CDR2 is SQIVND (reference sequence).

The CDR3 spells CAWSVTLEQFF. In DNA form, the CDR3 reads TGTGCCTGGAGTGTAACTCTCGAGCAGTTCTTC. V usage is TRBV30 and J usage is TRBJ2-1; the D is unclear. Trimming pared 0 bases from V and 10 bases from J, leaving 7 bases between. CDR1 GTSNPN and CDR2 SVGIG come from the germline V gene (reference sequence). This CDR3 is 11 amino acids long. Supplemented by reference TRBV30 and TRBJ2-1, the full variable domain reads SQTIHQWPATLVQPVGSPLSLECTVEGTSNPNLYWYRQAAGRGLQLLFYSVGIGQISSEVPQNLSASRPQDRQFILSSKKLLLSDSGFYLCAWSVTLEQFFGPGTRLTVL.

This chain joins TRBV14 and TRBJ2-7; 8 bases are shared with TRBD2. CDR3 size: 14 residues. V was clipped by 6 bases and J by 3 bases; unmatched bases: 7. CDR1 and CDR2 from the germline V gene are SGHDN and FVKESK. The CDR3 sequence: CASRQSGRSYEQYF. In nucleotides, the CDR3 is TGTGCCAGCAGGCAAAGCGGGAGAAGCTACGAGCAGTACTTC.

On this clone: A read error may account for a junction end that differs from germline. The J gene is TRBJ1-3, the V gene TRBV6-4, with D hard to call. CDR3 size: 12 residues. The germline V gene has CDR1 MRHNA and CDR2 SNTAGT. The CDR3 here is CASSDSGDTIYF. Here the CDR3 DNA reads TGTGCCAGCAGTGACTCTGGAGACACCATATATTTT.

This chain uses TRBV6-5 with TRBJ1-2; D gene ambiguous. V was cut by 0 bases and J by 6 bases, with 11 bases left in between. There are 14 residues in the CDR3. Germline-derived CDR1 and CDR2 are MNHEY and SVGAGI. CDR3 coding DNA: TGTGCCAGCAGTTACTCATACGGACTGGATGGCTACACCTTC. The encoded protein is CASSYSYGLDGYTF.